This TCR beta chain was recorded in a study of neurological immune-mediated disorders. This clonotype was detected ten times or more. What it binds is not known. Regarding the study as a whole: HTLV-1-associated myelopathy had the most TCR clonal expansion, and multiple sclerosis had the least, less than healthy controls.

The CDR3 runs to 13 residues. Germline values: CDR1 SEHNR, CDR2 FQNEAQ (reference sequence). V gave up 4 bases and J gave up 5 bases, with 11 bases separating them. The authors produced cDNA by 5'RACE using 10-nucleotide random UMIs. TCRdb reanalysed the 5' RACE reads using MiXCR and keeps one entry per CDR3 protein. Altogether approximately 74,000 distinct CDR3 sequences are present, under 10% being singletons, with the ten largest covering about 1.7%. The chain employs TRBV7-9 and TRBJ1-1; D may be TRBD1 (6 bases). This receptor was taken from a man aged 50 to 59 in good health. The specimen sequenced was PBMCs. The CDR3 protein is CASSSGVETEAFF. The CDR3 DNA is TGTGCCAGCAGCTCAGGGGTTGAAACTGAAGCTTTCTTT.